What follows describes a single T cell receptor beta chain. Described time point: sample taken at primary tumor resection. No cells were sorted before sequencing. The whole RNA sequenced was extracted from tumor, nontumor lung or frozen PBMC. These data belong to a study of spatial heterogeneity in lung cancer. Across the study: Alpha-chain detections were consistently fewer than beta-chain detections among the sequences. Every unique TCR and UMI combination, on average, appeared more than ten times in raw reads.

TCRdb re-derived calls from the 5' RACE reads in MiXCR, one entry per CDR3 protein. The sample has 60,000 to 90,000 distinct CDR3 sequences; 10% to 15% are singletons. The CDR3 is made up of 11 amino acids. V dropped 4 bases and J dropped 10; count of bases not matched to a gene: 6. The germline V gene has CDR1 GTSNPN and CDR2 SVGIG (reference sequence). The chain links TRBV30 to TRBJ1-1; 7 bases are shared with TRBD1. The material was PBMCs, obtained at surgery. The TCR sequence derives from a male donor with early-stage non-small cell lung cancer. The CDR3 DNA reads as TGTGCCTGGAAGGGGGCAATCCTAGCTTTCTTT. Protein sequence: CAWKGAILAFF.